This T cell receptor (beta chain) was observed in a study of CD8 T cells in ankylosing spondylitis. Overall study results and limits: Clones linked to the disease showed a CD8+ phenotype. They occurred at relatively low frequencies in peripheral blood. Disease-linked clones were reportedly significantly enriched in matched ankylosing spondylitis synovial fluid. For ankylosing spondylitis blood, a TCR beta motif of about eight highly homologous variants appeared characteristic.

This CDR3 is built from 15 residues. The germline CDR1 and CDR2 sequences are SGHKS and YYEKEE (reference sequence). The ends were cut back, 2 bases at V and 6 bases at J, with 15 bases in the middle. There are many counts of this clonotype. No antigen is known for it. Each CDR3 protein is one row after TCRdb ran MiXCR on the 5' RACE reads. Of fewer than 550,000 distinct CDR3 sequences in the sample, 5.3% were seen once. Sequenced: blood, either unsorted or a sorted T cell fraction (not recorded which). This clonotype was obtained from a male donor with ankylosing spondylitis. V gene TRBV5-5 combines with J gene TRBJ1-5; a possible D gene is TRBD1 (6 bases). CDR3 amino acids: CASSFLGGAGQPQHF. CDR3 coding DNA: TGTGCCAGCAGCTTTCTGGGGGGCGCGGGTCAGCCCCAGCATTTT.